One and the same sample provided the 10 T cell receptor beta chains below, sequenced in a study of cytomegalovirus exposure and HLA in healthy donors. Primers: 60 Vbeta forward and 13 Jbeta reverse. Using immunoSEQ multiplex PCR, the repertoire was profiled, and TCRdb retains in-frame clones only, with some absent. The table records about 120,000 clones, 50% to 80% of them present only once. Sequencing used PBMCs. Receptor source: a woman aged 40 to 49 in good health and CMV-seropositive.

The rearrangement links TRBV11-3 to TRBJ2-7; D is unresolved. The CDR3 consists of 13 residues. Trimming took off 4 bases at V and 5 bases at J, with 12 bases between the two ends. Per the germline V gene, CDR1 is SGHNT and CDR2 is YENEEA. The CDR3: CASSSYSYNEQYF. The CDR3 DNA reads TGTGCCAGCAGCTCTTACAGCTACAACGAGCAGTACTTC.

The chain carries TRBV27 and TRBJ2-1; 7 bases align to TRBD2. Germline V gives CDR1 MNHEY, CDR2 SMNVEV (reference sequence). The CDR3 has 15 amino acids. Trimming took 3 bases from V and 1 from J; bases not matched to a gene: 3. CDR3 in amino acids: CASSLLRGSYNEQFF. Here the CDR3 DNA reads TGTGCCAGCAGTTTGCTGCGGGGGTCCTACAATGAGCAGTTCTTC.

In the case of this clone: The sample contains more than one DNA sequence encoding this CDR3. The chain has TRBV5-6 and TRBJ1-6; possibly TRBD1 for D (5 bases). This CDR3 is 15 amino acids long. Germline assignment: CDR1 SGHDT and CDR2 YYEEEE. Trimming took off 0 bases at V and 14 bases at J, with 18 bases between the two ends. CDR3 amino acids: CASSLVGADSMALHF. CDR3 coding DNA: TGTGCCAGCAGCTTGGTAGGGGCAGATTCCATGGCCCTCCACTTT.

This chain joins TRBV11-2 and TRBJ1-1, with a weak D call TRBD1 (5 bases). V was pared by 3 bases and J by 7 bases, with 15 bases between. CDR1 and CDR2 from the germline V gene are SGHAT and FQNNGV. The CDR3 is 14 residues long. The CDR3 sequence: CASSLAPTAGEAFF. CDR3 nucleotide sequence: TGTGCCAGCAGCTTGGCCCCGACAGCTGGTGAAGCTTTCTTT.

This clone was seen just once. This sequence joins TRBV10-3 and TRBJ1-2, with D maybe TRBD1 (6 bases). Per germline, CDR1 ENHRY and CDR2 SYGVKD. Trimming stripped 4 bases from V and 8 bases from J, with 20 bases between. CDR3 length: 15 amino acids. The CDR3 spells CAISGMVRGEEGYTF. The CDR3 region has the DNA TGTGCCATCAGTGGAATGGTCAGGGGAGAAGAAGGCTACACCTTC.

The rearrangement joins TRBV2 to TRBJ2-3; 10 nucleotides line up with TRBD2. CDR1 and CDR2 from the germline V gene are SNHLY and FYNNEI. With 9 bases clipped from V and 0 bases from J, the junction kept 6 bases outside the gene matches. CDR3 length: 15 residues. CDR3 nucleotides: TGTGCCAGTGAGACTAGCGGGTTTAGCACAGATACGCAGTATTTT. This encodes CASETSGFSTDTQYF.

This chain links TRBV28 with TRBJ2-2; 7 nucleotides match TRBD1. CDR3 length: 14 amino acids. J gave up 5 bases and V 5 bases, and 5 bases lay outside the gene matches. Germline CDR1 MDHEN, CDR2 SYDVKM. CDR3: CASSPGQRTGELFF. CDR3 bases: TGTGCCAGCAGTCCGGGACAGCGGACCGGGGAGCTGTTTTTT. Looking up the rest from reference TRBV28 and TRBJ2-2 gives the full variable domain: DVKVTQSSRYLVKRTGEKVFLECVQDMDHENMFWYRQDPGLGLRLIYFSYDVKMKEKGDIPEGYSVSREKKERFSLILESASTNQTSMYLCASSPGQRTGELFFGEGSRLTVL.

This clone was seen a few times. The chain combines TRBV5-8 with TRBJ1-3; 11 nucleotides line up with TRBD1. Per germline, CDR1 SGHTS and CDR2 YDEGEE. The CDR3 covers 16 residues. V lost 2 bases, J lost 4 bases, and 5 bases stayed unmatched. CDR3 DNA sequence: TGTGCCAGCAGCTTTGGACAGGGGGCGCCAGGAAACACCATATATTTT. Amino acid sequence: CASSFGQGAPGNTIYF.

This chain uses TRBV28 with TRBJ1-2; TRBD1 aligns across 7 bases. V lost 7 bases to trimming and J lost 3 bases; unmatched junction nucleotides: 8. The CDR3 is 14 amino acids. Looked up from germline, CDR1 is MDHEN and CDR2 is SYDVKM. CDR3 amino acids: CASIPTGSDYGYTF. CDR3 nucleotide sequence: TGTGCCAGCATCCCGACAGGGAGTGACTATGGCTACACCTTC.

This clone was detected a few times. CDR3 in DNA: TGTGCCTGGAGTGAAGGGACTAGCGGGGGCAGCTCCTACGAGCAGTACTTC. Amino acid sequence: CAWSEGTSGGSSYEQYF. V and J are TRBV30 and TRBJ2-7; 14 positions agree with TRBD2. The CDR3 extends over 17 amino acids. Germline CDR1 GTSNPN, CDR2 SVGIG (reference sequence). Trimming cost V 1 base and J 0 bases; bases outside gene matches: 5.